This paragraph covers one T cell receptor beta chain sequence. Its recognized antigen is unknown. No base quality information exists; no much larger clone differs at one position. This record belongs to a study of shared clonotypes between healthy human individuals (dated by TCRdb to about 2020). With regard to the full study: The cohort comprised a couple of women and a few men aged 18 to 49 years. To estimate repertoire size and how much clonotype sharing occurs between individuals, the study deeply sequenced the blood TCR repertoires of about five healthy adults. To increase sequencing depth and limit assay-specific biases, different laboratories used diverse techniques to prepare libraries and sequence TCR repertoires. Leukapheresis yielded between about 0.8 and 9.5 billion PBMCs per donor. Per donor, three plates each were used for CD4 naive and CD4 memory, two for CD8 naive, and one for CD8 memory.

Healthy HIV-negative adults with no recently reported acute infections or vaccinations were included as donors. Every donor was a Caucasian adult living in Nashville, Tennessee, USA. CD4+ T cells were enriched through magnetic negative selection, after which naive cells were positively selected on CD45RA and the remaining negative fraction served as the memory subset. Blood was collected by leukapheresis, and PBMCs were isolated by Ficoll-Histopaque density gradient centrifugation and then cryopreserved in liquid nitrogen vapor phase. Purity and quantity of every magnetically sorted T cell population were checked by analytical flow cytometry. From each sorted fraction, genomic DNA was isolated and quantified by UV absorbance on a Nanodrop 2000c. On the study overall, not on this receptor specifically: Because the study included only a small number of donors, the genetic and exposure-history diversity represented was limited. Compared with non-shared clonotypes, the clonotypes found in all four sorted-subset donors had higher generation probabilities. When a handful of donors were compared, the shared fraction of clonotypes was around 5.1% for naive CD4, over 3% for naive CD8, roughly 2.5% for memory CD4, and less than 0.5% for memory CD8. Rarefaction of sorted-subset datasets indicated incomplete sequencing despite the large sequencing depth. Sampling was restricted to blood, and TCR repertoires in tissue are likely to differ from TCR repertoires in blood. Larger estimated clonotype richness was generally found for naive subsets than for memory subsets. Pairwise subsampling indicated that sequencing depth was expected to affect the degree of clonotype sharing among donors.

Using the deep immunoSEQ assay, multiplex PCR amplified TCR CDR3 regions from genomic DNA. Genomic DNA extracted from each cell subset was distributed evenly over all wells of several immunoSEQ 96-well plates, and each plate served as one replicate. For sorted subsets, each replicate PCR was loaded with around 200 ng genomic DNA, equivalent to some 27,000 T cell genomes. The purified libraries were quantified using a Qubit 3.0 fluorometer, sized with a Bioanalyzer 2100, and then quantified again using the KAPA Library Quantification kit. Every immunoSEQ 96-well plate was sequenced on a dedicated single-read 150-cycle Illumina NextSeq 550 flow cell. For the original study's pipeline: Because the immunoSEQ output held only junctional sequences and lacked quality scores, the filtering could not match the filtering applied to full-length reads. To assign V/J genes and CDR3, sequences were annotated using PyIR, a Python wrapper for IgBLAST v1.9, with IMGT germline references. Reads were removed for weak V/J assignments (E-value above 1e-6), missing CDR3, stop codons, out-of-frame junctions, or ambiguous translated residues. V3J clonotypes were defined by identical inferred V gene, J gene, and CDR3 amino acid sequence. Percentage overlap between repertoires was calculated by dividing the number of shared unique clonotypes by the size of the smaller repertoire. RTK rarefaction, the Chao1 estimator, and Recon v2.1 estimates of unobserved clonotypes were used to assess repertoire richness. OLGA was used to compute generation probabilities for all TCRbeta clonotypes that the gDNA method yielded from a handful of donors. The table comes from immuneACCESS by way of TCRdb, which keeps in-frame sequences with V and J called. Part of the clones is missing from these tables; in studies checked, under half for an unresolved V gene and the rest for unknown reasons. That table furnishes V, J and clone size, whereas the DNA furnished D and trimming. The sample records almost 750,000 clones, over 60% of which are singletons. Less than 2% of the sample rests with the top ten.

Compared with germline, V lacks 4 bases and J lacks 2 bases; bases without a gene match: 9. The cysteine opens and the phenylalanine closes a CDR3 of 16 amino acids. Of all the DNA, just the CDR3 is kept, 48 bases in frame from base 1. The germline V gene encodes CDR1 SGHRS and CDR2 YFSETQ. The sequence links TRBV5-1 to TRBJ2-3; 8 middle bases align to TRBD2. Input material: memory CD4+ T cells sorted from blood. The sample's cell subset or site, from its label and the paper: CD45RA-negative fraction. This receptor was identified in a woman aged 25 to 45 in good health. The CDR3 corresponds to CASSGEAGVDTDTQYF. The sequenced DNA: TGCGCCAGCAGCGGGGAAGCGGGAGTAGACACAGATACGCAGTATTTT.